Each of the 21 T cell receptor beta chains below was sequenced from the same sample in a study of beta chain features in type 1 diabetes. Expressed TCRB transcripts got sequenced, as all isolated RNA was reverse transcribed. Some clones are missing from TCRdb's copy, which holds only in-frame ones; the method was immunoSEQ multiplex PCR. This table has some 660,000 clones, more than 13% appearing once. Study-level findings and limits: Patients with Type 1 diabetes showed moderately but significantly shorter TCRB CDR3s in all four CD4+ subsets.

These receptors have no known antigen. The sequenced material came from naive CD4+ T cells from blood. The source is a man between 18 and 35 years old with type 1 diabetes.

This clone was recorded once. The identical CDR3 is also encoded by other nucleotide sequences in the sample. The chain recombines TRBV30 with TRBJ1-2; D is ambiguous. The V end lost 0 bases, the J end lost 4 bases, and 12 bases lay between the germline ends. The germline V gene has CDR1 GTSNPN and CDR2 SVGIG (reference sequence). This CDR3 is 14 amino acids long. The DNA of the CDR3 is TGTGCCTGGAGTGTCGGCGGTTCTGGCTATGGCTACACCTTC. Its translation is CAWSVGGSGYGYTF.

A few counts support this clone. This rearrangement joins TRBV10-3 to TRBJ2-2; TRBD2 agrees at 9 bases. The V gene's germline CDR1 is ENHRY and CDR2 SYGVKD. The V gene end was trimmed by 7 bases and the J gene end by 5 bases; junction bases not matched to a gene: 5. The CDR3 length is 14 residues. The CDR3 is CAIKAGGETGELFF. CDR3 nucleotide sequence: TGTGCCATCAAGGCGGGAGGGGAAACCGGGGAGCTGTTTTTT.

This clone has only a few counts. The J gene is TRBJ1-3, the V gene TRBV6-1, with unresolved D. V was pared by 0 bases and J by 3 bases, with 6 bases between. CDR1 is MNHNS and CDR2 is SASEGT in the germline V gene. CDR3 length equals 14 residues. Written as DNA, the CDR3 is TGTGCCAGCAGTGAAGCCGGATTTGGAAACACCATATATTTT. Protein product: CASSEAGFGNTIYF.

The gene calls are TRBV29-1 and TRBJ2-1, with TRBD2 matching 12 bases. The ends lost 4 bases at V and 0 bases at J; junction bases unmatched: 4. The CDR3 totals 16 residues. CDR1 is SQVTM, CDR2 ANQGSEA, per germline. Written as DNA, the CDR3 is TGCAGCGTTGGGACTAGCGGGACCTACTCCTACAATGAGCAGTTCTTC. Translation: CSVGTSGTYSYNEQFF.

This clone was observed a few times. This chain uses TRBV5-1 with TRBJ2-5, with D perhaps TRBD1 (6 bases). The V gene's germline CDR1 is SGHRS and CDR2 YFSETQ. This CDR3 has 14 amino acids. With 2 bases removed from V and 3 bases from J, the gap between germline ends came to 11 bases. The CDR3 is CASSFNKGEETQYF. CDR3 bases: TGCGCCAGCAGCTTTAACAAGGGGGAAGAGACCCAGTACTTC.

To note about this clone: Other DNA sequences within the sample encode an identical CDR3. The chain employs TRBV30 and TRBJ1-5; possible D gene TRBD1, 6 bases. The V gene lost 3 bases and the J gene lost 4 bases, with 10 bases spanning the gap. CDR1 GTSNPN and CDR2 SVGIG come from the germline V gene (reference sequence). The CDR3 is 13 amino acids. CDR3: CAWRGQGNQPQHF. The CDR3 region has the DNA TGTGCCTGGAGAGGCCAGGGGAATCAGCCCCAGCATTTT.

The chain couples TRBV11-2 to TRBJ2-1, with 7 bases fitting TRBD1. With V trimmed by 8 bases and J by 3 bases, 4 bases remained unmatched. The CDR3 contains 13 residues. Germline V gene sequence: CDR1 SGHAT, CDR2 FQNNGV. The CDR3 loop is CASCRDSYNEQFF. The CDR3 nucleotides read TGTGCCAGCTGCAGGGACAGCTACAATGAGCAGTTCTTC.

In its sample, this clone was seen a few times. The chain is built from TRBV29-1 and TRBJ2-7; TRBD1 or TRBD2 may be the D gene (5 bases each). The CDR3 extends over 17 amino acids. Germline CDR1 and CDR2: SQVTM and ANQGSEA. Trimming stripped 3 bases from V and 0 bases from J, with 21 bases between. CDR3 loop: CSVEWGIGAVGSYEQYF. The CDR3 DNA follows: TGCAGCGTTGAGTGGGGGATAGGGGCCGTAGGCTCCTACGAGCAGTACTTC.

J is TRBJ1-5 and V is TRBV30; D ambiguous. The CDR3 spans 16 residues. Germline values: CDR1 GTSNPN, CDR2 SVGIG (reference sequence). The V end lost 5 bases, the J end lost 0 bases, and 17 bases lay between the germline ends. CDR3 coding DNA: TGTGCCTGGTCGCAAAGAGGGTTTCATAGCAATCAGCCCCAGCATTTT. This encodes CAWSQRGFHSNQPQHF.

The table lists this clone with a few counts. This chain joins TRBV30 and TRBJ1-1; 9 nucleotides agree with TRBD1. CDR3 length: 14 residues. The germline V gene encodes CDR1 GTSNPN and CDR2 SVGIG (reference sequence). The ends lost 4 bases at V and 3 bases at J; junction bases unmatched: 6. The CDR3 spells CAWNRGQKDTEAFF. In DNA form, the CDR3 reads TGTGCCTGGAACAGGGGGCAAAAGGACACTGAAGCTTTCTTT.

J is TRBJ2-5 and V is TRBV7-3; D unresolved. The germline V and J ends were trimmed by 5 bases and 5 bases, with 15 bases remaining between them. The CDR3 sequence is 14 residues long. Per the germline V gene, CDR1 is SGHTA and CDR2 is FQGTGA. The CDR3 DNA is TGTGCCAGCAGCCCTTCGATGACCAGGGAGACCCAGTACTTC. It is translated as CASSPSMTRETQYF. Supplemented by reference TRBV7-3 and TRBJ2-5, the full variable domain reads GAGVSQTPSNKVTEKGKYVELRCDPISGHTALYWYRQSLGQGPEFLIYFQGTGAADDSGLPNDRFFAVRPEGSVSTLKIQRTERGDSAVYLCASSPSMTRETQYFGPGTRLLVL.

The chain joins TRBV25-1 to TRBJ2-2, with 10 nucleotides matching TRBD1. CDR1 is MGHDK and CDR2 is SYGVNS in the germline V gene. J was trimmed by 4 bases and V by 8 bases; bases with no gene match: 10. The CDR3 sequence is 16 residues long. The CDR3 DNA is TGTGCCAGCCCCCCCGGGACAGGGGCTACCACCGGGGAGCTGTTTTTT. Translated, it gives CASPPGTGATTGELFF.

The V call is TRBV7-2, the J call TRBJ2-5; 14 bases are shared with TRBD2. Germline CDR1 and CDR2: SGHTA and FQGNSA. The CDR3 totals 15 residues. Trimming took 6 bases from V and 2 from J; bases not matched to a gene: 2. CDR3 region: CASRWTSGGQETQYF. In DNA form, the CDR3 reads TGTGCCAGCAGGTGGACTAGCGGGGGGCAAGAGACCCAGTACTTC.

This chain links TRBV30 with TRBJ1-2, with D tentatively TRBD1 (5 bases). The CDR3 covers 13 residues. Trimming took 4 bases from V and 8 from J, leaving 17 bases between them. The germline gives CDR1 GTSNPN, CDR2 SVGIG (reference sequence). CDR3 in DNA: TGTGCCTGGAATCGGTCCGGGGCGCGCGGCTACACCTTC. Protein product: CAWNRSGARGYTF.

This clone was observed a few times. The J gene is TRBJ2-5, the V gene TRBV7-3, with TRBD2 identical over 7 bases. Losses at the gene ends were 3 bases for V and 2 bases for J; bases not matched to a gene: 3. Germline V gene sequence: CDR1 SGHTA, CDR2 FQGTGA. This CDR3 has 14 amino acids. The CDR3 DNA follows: TGTGCCAGCAGCTTCTCTAGCGGTCAAGAGACCCAGTACTTC. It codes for CASSFSSGQETQYF.

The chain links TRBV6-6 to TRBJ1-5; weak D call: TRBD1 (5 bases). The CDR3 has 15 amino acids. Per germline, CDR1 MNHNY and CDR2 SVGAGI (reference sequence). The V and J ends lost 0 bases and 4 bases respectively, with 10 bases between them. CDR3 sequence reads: CASSYSGPGNQPQHF. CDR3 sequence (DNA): TGTGCCAGCAGTTACTCGGGGCCGGGGAATCAGCCCCAGCATTTT.

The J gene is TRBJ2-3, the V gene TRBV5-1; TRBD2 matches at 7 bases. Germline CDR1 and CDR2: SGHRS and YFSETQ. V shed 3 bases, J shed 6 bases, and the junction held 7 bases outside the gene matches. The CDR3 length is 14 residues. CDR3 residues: CASSSGTNDDTQYF. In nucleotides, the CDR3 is TGCGCCAGCAGCTCCGGGACTAATGACGATACGCAGTATTTT. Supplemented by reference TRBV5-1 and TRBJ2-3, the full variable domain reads KAGVTQTPRYLIKTRGQQVTLSCSPISGHRSVSWYQQTPGQGLQFLFEYFSETQRNKGNFPGRFSGRQFSNSRSEMNVSTLELGDSALYLCASSSGTNDDTQYFGPGTRLTVL.

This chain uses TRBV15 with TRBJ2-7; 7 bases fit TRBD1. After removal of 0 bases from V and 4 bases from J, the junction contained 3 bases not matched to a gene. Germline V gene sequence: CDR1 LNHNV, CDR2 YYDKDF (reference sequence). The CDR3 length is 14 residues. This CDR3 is CATSRERGPYEQYF. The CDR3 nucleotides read TGTGCCACCAGCAGAGAGAGGGGGCCATACGAGCAGTACTTC.

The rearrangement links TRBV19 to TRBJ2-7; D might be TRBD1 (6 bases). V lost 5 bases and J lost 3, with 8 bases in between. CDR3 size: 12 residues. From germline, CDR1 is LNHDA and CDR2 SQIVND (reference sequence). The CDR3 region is CASSVTGYEQYF. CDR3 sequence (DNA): TGTGCCAGTAGTGTGACAGGCTACGAGCAGTACTTC.

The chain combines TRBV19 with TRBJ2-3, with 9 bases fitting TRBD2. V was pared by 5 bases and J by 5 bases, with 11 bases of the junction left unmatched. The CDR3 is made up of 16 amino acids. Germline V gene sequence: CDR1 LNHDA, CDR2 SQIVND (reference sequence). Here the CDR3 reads CASSPPGAGGLDTQYF. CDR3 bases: TGTGCCAGTAGTCCTCCGGGAGCGGGAGGTTTAGATACGCAGTATTTT.

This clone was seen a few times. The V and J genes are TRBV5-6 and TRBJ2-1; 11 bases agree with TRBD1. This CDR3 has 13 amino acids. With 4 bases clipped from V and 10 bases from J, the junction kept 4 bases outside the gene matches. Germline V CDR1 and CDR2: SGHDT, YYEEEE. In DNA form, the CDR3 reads TGTGCCAGCAGCCGGACAGGGGGCGCCGAGCAGTTCTTC. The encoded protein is CASSRTGGAEQFF.